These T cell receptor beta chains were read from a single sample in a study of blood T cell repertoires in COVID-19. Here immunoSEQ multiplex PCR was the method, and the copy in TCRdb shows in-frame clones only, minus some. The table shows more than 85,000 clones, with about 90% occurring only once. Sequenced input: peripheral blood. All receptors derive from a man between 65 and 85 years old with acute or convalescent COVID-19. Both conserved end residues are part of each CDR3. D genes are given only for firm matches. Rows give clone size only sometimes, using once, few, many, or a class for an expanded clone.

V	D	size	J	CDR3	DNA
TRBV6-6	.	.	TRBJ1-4	CASSPPGVSEKLFF	TGTGCCAGCAGTCCCCCAGGGGTTAGTGAAAAACTGTTTTTT
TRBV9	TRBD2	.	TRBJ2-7	CASSGRLAGDEQYF	TGTGCCAGCAGCGGCCGACTAGCGGGTGACGAGCAGTACTTC
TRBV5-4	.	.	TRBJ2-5	CASSLDRAGGQETQYF	TGTGCCAGCAGCCTAGACAGGGCCGGAGGGCAAGAGACCCAGTACTTC
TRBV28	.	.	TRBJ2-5	CASTKIAEGRETQYF	TGTGCCAGCACAAAAATAGCGGAGGGGCGGGAGACCCAGTACTTC
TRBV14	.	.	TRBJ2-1	CASSRPPDWKRDNEQFF	TGTGCCAGCAGCCGCCCTCCCGACTGGAAACGGGACAATGAGCAGTTCTTC
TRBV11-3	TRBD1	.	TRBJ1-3	CASSSGTGAGGNTIYF	TGTGCCAGCAGCTCCGGAACAGGGGCGGGAGGAAACACCATATATTTT
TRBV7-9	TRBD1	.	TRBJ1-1	CASTRTGGNTEAFF	TGTGCCAGCACTCGGACAGGTGGAAACACTGAAGCTTTCTTT
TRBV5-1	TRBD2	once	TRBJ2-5	CASSLSSGPPGTQYF	TGCGCCAGCAGCTTGTCTAGCGGGCCCCCGGGGACCCAGTACTTC
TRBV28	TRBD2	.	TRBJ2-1	CASSSLAGGPQLQFF	TGTGCCAGCAGTTCACTAGCGGGGGGCCCTCAATTACAGTTCTTC
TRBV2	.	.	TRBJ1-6	CASSATGLGSNSPLHF	TGTGCCAGCAGTGCAACAGGGTTAGGCAGTAATTCACCCCTCCACTTT
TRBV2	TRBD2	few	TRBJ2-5	CASVGGGETQYF	TGTGCCTCCGTGGGGGGGGGAGAGACCCAGTACTTC
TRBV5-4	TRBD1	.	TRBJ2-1	CASSAGQDNEQFF	TGTGCCAGCAGCGCGGGACAGGACAATGAGCAGTTCTTC
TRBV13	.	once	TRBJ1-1	CASSFRVAGAFF	TGTGCCAGCAGCTTCCGCGTCGCAGGGGCTTTCTTT
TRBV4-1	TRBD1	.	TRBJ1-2	CASSQGAGTGNGGYTF	TGCGCCAGCAGCCAGGGGGCCGGGACAGGGAACGGTGGCTACACCTTC
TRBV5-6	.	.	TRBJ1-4	CASIRRGGHWEKLFF	TGTGCCAGCATCCGTCGGGGAGGTCATTGGGAAAAACTGTTTTTT
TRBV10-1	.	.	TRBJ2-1	CASSESRALNHHNEQFF	TGCGCCAGCAGTGAGTCCAGGGCCTTAAACCATCACAATGAGCAGTTCTTC
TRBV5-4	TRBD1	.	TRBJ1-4	CASSTEIGQGYEKLFF	TGTGCCAGCAGTACCGAGATCGGACAGGGGTACGAAAAACTGTTTTTT
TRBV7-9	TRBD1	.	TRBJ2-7	CASSLAGQSSSYEQYF	TGTGCCAGCAGCTTAGCGGGACAGTCGAGCTCCTACGAGCAGTACTTC
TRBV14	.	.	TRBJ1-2	CASSQRPVSAGYTF	TGTGCCAGCAGCCAGAGACCCGTCAGCGCTGGCTACACCTTC
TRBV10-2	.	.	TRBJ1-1	CATHVRGLNTEAFF	TGCGCCACCCACGTTAGAGGGCTTAACACTGAAGCTTTCTTT
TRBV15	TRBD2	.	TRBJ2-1	CATSRPGGRTYNEQFF	TGTGCCACCAGCAGGCCCGGGGGGAGAACTTACAATGAGCAGTTCTTC
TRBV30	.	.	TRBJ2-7	CAWSSRPGEPAFHEQYF	TGTGCCTGGAGTTCCCGGCCCGGGGAGCCTGCCTTCCACGAGCAGTACTTC
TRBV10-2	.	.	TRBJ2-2	CASSALAGNTGELFF	TGCGCCAGCAGCGCCCTGGCAGGGAACACCGGGGAGCTGTTTTTT
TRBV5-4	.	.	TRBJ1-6	CASTSSAGGIKNSPLHF	TGTGCCAGCACCTCGTCCGCGGGGGGTATTAAGAATTCACCCCTCCACTTT
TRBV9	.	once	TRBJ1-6	CASSGIAGRNSPLHF	TGTGCCAGCAGCGGAATCGCGGGCAGGAATTCACCCCTCCACTTT
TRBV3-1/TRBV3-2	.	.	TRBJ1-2	CASSQESGWVNYGYTF	TGTGCCAGCAGCCAAGAATCCGGGTGGGTCAACTATGGCTACACCTTC
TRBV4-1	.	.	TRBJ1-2	CASSQEQGNYGYTF	TGCGCCAGCAGCCAAGAACAGGGTAACTATGGCTACACCTTC
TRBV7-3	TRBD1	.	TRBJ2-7	CASSLGTGGAEQYF	TGTGCCAGCAGCCTCGGGACAGGGGGCGCCGAGCAGTACTTC
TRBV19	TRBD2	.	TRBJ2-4	CASSSRTSGLNIQYF	TGTGCCAGTAGTTCGAGGACTAGCGGGTTAAACATTCAGTACTTC
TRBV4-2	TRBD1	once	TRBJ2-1	CASSQRAGTVNYNEQFF	TGTGCCAGCAGCCAAAGGGCAGGGACAGTAAACTACAATGAGCAGTTCTTC
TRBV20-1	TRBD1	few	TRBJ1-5	CSASGQANNQPQHF	TGCAGTGCTAGTGGACAGGCGAACAATCAGCCCCAGCATTTT
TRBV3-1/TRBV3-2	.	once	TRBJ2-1	CASSQVAGSREQFF	TGTGCCAGCAGCCAGGTCGCGGGATCACGTGAGCAGTTCTTC
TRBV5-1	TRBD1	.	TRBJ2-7	CASSLGQAREQYF	TGCGCCAGCAGCCTTGGACAGGCTCGCGAGCAGTACTTC
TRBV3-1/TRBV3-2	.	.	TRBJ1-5	CASSQRGQGYQPQHF	TGTGCCAGCAGCCAGAGGGGTCAGGGGTATCAGCCCCAGCATTTT
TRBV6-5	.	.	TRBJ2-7	CASSLERVGYEQYF	TGTGCCAGCAGTCTGGAGAGGGTGGGTTACGAGCAGTACTTC
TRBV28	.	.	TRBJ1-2	CASSSSGGNTYTF	TGTGCCAGCAGTTCCTCTGGGGGCAATACGTACACCTTC
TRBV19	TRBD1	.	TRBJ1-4	CASSRTGTGVEKLFF	TGTGCCAGCAGTCGCACCGGGACAGGGGTCGAAAAACTGTTTTTT
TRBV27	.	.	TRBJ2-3	CASTIKGGHRTDTQYF	TGTGCCAGCACCATTAAAGGGGGACATCGGACAGATACGCAGTATTTT
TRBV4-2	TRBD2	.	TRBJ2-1	CASSPSGGASYNEQFF	TGTGCCAGCAGCCCTAGCGGGGGGGCCTCCTACAATGAGCAGTTCTTC
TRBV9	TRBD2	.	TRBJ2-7	CASSVGAGAYEQYF	TGTGCCAGCAGCGTAGGGGCGGGGGCCTACGAGCAGTACTTC
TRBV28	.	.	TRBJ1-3	CASSPPVAAGDIISGNTIYF	TGTGCCAGCAGTCCCCCCGTCGCGGCGGGGGACATTATCTCTGGAAACACCATATATTTT
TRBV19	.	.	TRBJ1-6	CASSTTSSYNSPLHF	TGTGCCAGTAGTACAACGAGCTCCTATAATTCACCCCTCCACTTT
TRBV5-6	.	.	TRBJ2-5	CASGLGQGLQETQYF	TGTGCCAGCGGATTGGGTCAGGGGTTACAAGAGACCCAGTACTTC
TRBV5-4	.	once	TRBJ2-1	CASSLGAQNEQFF	TGTGCCAGCAGCTTGGGGGCCCAGAATGAGCAGTTCTTC
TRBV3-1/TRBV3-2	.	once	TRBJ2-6	CASSQAGLLSGANVLTF	TGTGCCAGCAGCCAAGCCGGACTGCTCTCTGGGGCCAACGTCCTGACTTTC
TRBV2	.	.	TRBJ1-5	CASHRDSNQPQHF	TGTGCCAGCCACAGGGATAGCAATCAGCCCCAGCATTTT
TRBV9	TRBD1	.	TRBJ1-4	CASSSGGKIEKLFF	TGTGCCAGCAGCTCAGGGGGCAAGATCGAAAAACTGTTTTTT
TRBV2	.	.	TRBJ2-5	CASSEGVYQETQYF	TGTGCCAGCAGTGAAGGAGTTTACCAAGAGACCCAGTACTTC
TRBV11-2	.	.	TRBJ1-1	CASSLRNTEAFF	TGTGCCAGCAGCCTGAGAAACACTGAAGCTTTCTTT
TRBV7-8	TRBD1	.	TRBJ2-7	CASSSTPGQGAGRAYEQYF	TGTGCCAGCAGCTCAACTCCGGGACAGGGGGCAGGAAGGGCCTACGAGCAGTACTTC
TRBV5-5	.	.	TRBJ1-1	CASSLDVGVRNTEAFF	TGTGCCAGCAGCTTGGACGTGGGAGTGAGGAACACTGAAGCTTTCTTT
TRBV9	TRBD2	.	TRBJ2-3	CASSVRSGGASTDTQYF	TGTGCCAGCAGCGTCCGAAGCGGGGGGGCTAGCACAGATACGCAGTATTTT
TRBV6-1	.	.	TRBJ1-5	CASSEFRGRQPQHF	TGTGCCAGCAGTGAATTTCGGGGTCGTCAGCCCCAGCATTTT
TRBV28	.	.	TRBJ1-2	CASSPGTTLWGYTF	TGTGCCAGCAGTCCCGGGACAACTTTATGGGGCTACACCTTC
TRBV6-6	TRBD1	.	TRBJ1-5	CASSTGGNQPQHF	TGTGCCAGCAGTACAGGGGGCAATCAGCCCCAGCATTTT
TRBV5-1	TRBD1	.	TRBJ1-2	CASSLAPGQDFTYGYTF	TGCGCCAGCAGCTTGGCCCCGGGACAGGACTTTACCTATGGCTACACCTTC
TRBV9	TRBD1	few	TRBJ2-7	CASSTRTGDTYEQYF	TGTGCCAGCAGCACAAGGACAGGGGACACCTACGAGCAGTACTTC
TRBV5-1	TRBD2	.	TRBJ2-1	CASSLFGTSGSSYNEQFF	TGCGCCAGCAGCTTGTTTGGGACTAGCGGGAGCTCCTACAATGAGCAGTTCTTC
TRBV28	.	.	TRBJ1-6	CASGPNSPLHF	TGTGCCAGTGGCCCAAATTCACCCCTCCACTTT
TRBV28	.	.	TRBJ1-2	CASSADRHYGYTF	TGTGCCAGCAGCGCGGATCGACACTATGGCTACACCTTC